The 6 T cell receptor beta chains presented below share a single source sample, sequenced in a study of identical twins. One entry per CDR3 protein results from TCRdb running MiXCR on the 5' RACE reads. The table includes 400,000 to 550,000 distinct CDR3 sequences, about 20% detected once. A further study also used this sample, focusing on T cells expressing NK-cell markers.

The sample taken for sequencing was CD4+ T cells sorted from blood. The receptors stem from a woman aged 18-29 years in good health.

This rearrangement joins TRBV6-5 to TRBJ2-5; tentative D call: TRBD1 (6 bases). Germline values: CDR1 MNHEY, CDR2 SVGAGI. Trimming removed 2 bases at V and 5 bases at J, with 15 bases between. CDR3 length: 15 residues. Here the CDR3 DNA reads TGTGCCAGCAGTTACGTACAGGGCGGTAGGGAGACCCAGTACTTC. Its translation is CASSYVQGGRETQYF.

This clonotype occurred many times. The chain uses TRBV5-1 and TRBJ2-5, with D perhaps matching TRBD1 or TRBD2 (5 bases each). The germline V gene has CDR1 SGHRS and CDR2 YFSETQ. Deletions cut 2 bases from V and 1 base from J, with 12 bases between. The CDR3 totals 15 residues. The CDR3 sequence: CASSFWDRLQETQYF. The DNA of the CDR3 is TGCGCCAGCAGCTTCTGGGACCGCCTCCAAGAGACCCAGTACTTC.

This clonotype was recorded a few times. The gene calls are TRBV11-2 and TRBJ1-1; weak D call: TRBD1 (6 bases). V lost 4 bases, J lost 11 bases, and 14 bases lay in between. The CDR3 runs to 12 residues. Looked up from germline, CDR1 is SGHAT and CDR2 is FQNNGV. CDR3 sequence reads: CASSSPTGLAFF. DNA of the CDR3: TGTGCCAGCAGCTCACCCACAGGGTTGGCTTTCTTT.

This clonotype has at least ten counts. The chain is built from TRBV20-1 and TRBJ1-4, with 10 bases identical to TRBD1. Per germline, CDR1 DFQATT and CDR2 SNEGSKA (reference sequence). The V gene end was trimmed by 4 bases and the J gene end by 8 bases; junction bases not matched to a gene: 10. This CDR3 region has 15 residues. Written as DNA, the CDR3 is TGCAGTGCTAACTCGAGACAGGGGGCAGGCGAAAAACTGTTTTTT. Translated, it gives CSANSRQGAGEKLFF.

This clonotype occurred a few times. The rearrangement joins TRBV5-8 to TRBJ2-6; possibly TRBD1 for D (6 bases). Germline-derived CDR1 and CDR2 are SGHTS and YDEGEE. Deletions cut 2 bases from V and 5 bases from J, with 8 bases between. This CDR3 has 14 amino acids. The CDR3 sequence is CASSFRDRANVLTF. The CDR3 DNA reads as TGTGCCAGCAGCTTTAGGGACAGGGCCAACGTCCTGACTTTC.

This rearrangement joins TRBV29-1 to TRBJ1-4; no definite D call. Looked up from germline, CDR1 is SQVTM and CDR2 is ANQGSEA. V dropped 6 bases and J dropped 8 bases, with 19 bases sitting between them. The CDR3 is made up of 14 amino acids. In DNA, the CDR3 is TGCAGCGTCGCCCCGGAGGTGGTAGGGGAAAAACTGTTTTTT. It is translated as CSVAPEVVGEKLFF.